This entry lists 23 T cell receptor beta chains sequenced from one sample in a study of shared clonotypes between healthy human individuals. Cells designated naive CD8 were CD45RO-negative and were positively selected for CCR7, with terminally differentiated effector memory CD45RA+ cells excluded. Some clones are missing from TCRdb's copy, which holds only in-frame ones; the method was immunoSEQ multiplex PCR. This table has millions of clones, about 95% appearing once. The sample consisted of naive CD8+ T cells sorted from blood. The source of these receptors is a man between 18 and 29 years old in good health.

The table lists this clone with a count of one. V gene TRBV10-3 combines with J gene TRBJ2-1, with 13 bases lining up with TRBD2. CDR1 is ENHRY, CDR2 SYGVKD, per germline. V lost 6 bases and J lost 9; bases outside the gene matches: 5. The CDR3 is 14 residues long. This CDR3 is CAIRGLAGAGEQFF. In nucleotides, the CDR3 is TGTGCCATCAGAGGACTAGCGGGAGCGGGTGAGCAGTTCTTC.

The chain uses TRBV27 and TRBJ2-7; 7 nucleotides match TRBD2. V was clipped by 8 bases and J by 1 base; unmatched bases: 2. This CDR3 spans 12 amino acids. Germline CDR1 is MNHEY and CDR2 is SMNVEV (reference sequence). This chain's CDR3 is CASGRGSYEQYF. CDR3 DNA sequence: TGTGCCAGCGGGCGGGGGTCCTACGAGCAGTACTTC.

This chain connects TRBV30 to TRBJ2-7; TRBD2 might be the D (6 bases). Germline CDR1 GTSNPN, CDR2 SVGIG (reference sequence). The CDR3 loop spans 15 amino acids. V shed 0 bases and J shed 3 bases, with 15 bases lying between them. CDR3 nucleotides: TGTGCCTGGAGTGTAGGCGCGGGGACCGGCTACGAGCAGTACTTC. Translating it yields CAWSVGAGTGYEQYF.

With respect to this clone: The sample has other DNA sequences that encode this CDR3 too. The rearrangement links TRBV9 to TRBJ2-7; D is possibly TRBD2 (6 bases). Looked up from germline, CDR1 is SGDLS and CDR2 is YYNGEE. The CDR3 sequence is 13 residues long. Trimming took 4 bases from V and 1 from J, leaving 9 bases between them. Here the CDR3 reads CASSPSGSYEQYF. In nucleotides, the CDR3 is TGTGCCAGCAGCCCAAGCGGGTCCTACGAGCAGTACTTC. Complete variable domain (other parts from reference TRBV9 and TRBJ2-7): DSGVTQTPKHLITATGQRVTLRCSPRSGDLSVYWYQQSLDQGLQFLIQYYNGEERAKGNILERFSAQQFPDLHSELNLSSLELGDSALYFCASSPSGSYEQYFGPGTRLTVT.

The genes are TRBV11-2 and TRBJ2-5; 7 nucleotides match TRBD2. CDR3 length equals 15 residues. Per germline, CDR1 SGHAT and CDR2 FQNNGV. Trimming at V came to 5 bases and at J to 3 bases, leaving 9 bases not matched to a gene. The CDR3 is CASSTWTRMEETQYF. The DNA for the CDR3 is TGTGCCAGCAGCACCTGGACTAGGATGGAAGAGACCCAGTACTTC.

V gene TRBV29-1 combines with J gene TRBJ1-2, with a tentative D call TRBD1 (6 bases). Germline V lookup: CDR1 SQVTM, CDR2 ANQGSEA. The CDR3 is 12 amino acids. CDR3 sequence reads: CSASRGDYGYTF. Here the CDR3 DNA reads TGCAGTGCCTCCAGGGGTGACTATGGCTACACCTTC. The full variable domain, in which reference TRBV29-1 and TRBJ1-2 provide the parts outside the CDR3, is SAVISQKPSRDICQRGTSLTIQCQVDSQVTMMFWYRQQPGQSLTLIATANQGSEATYESGFVIDKFPISRPNLTFSTLTVSNMSPEDSSIYLCSASRGDYGYTFGSGTRLTVV.

This clone came up once. The CDR3 here is CASSPGQGGGVTDTQYF. As DNA, the CDR3 is TGTGCCAGCAGCCCAGGACAGGGCGGTGGGGTAACAGATACGCAGTATTTT. The chain combines TRBV7-2 with TRBJ2-3, with 8 bases that match TRBD1. V lost 5 bases and J lost 3; bases outside the gene matches: 13. This CDR3 is 17 amino acids long. Germline V gives CDR1 SGHTA, CDR2 FQGNSA.

The chain is built from TRBV7-9 and TRBJ2-3; 10 bases line up with TRBD2. Trimming at V came to 2 bases and at J to 3 bases, leaving 2 bases not matched to a gene. In germline, CDR1 is SEHNR, CDR2 FQNEAQ (reference sequence). This CDR3 is built from 15 residues. CDR3 residues: CASSLLAGETDTQYF. In DNA form, the CDR3 reads TGTGCCAGCAGCTTACTAGCGGGAGAGACAGATACGCAGTATTTT.

The chain has TRBV10-3 and TRBJ2-2; 9 nucleotides match TRBD1. Germline V gene lookup returns CDR1 ENHRY and CDR2 SYGVKD. The V gene end was trimmed by 0 bases and the J gene end by 0 bases; junction bases not matched to a gene: 8. The CDR3 loop spans 19 amino acids. CDR3: CAISESGQGAIANTGELFF. The DNA for the CDR3 is TGTGCCATCAGTGAGTCGGGACAGGGTGCTATCGCGAACACCGGGGAGCTGTTTTTT.

This chain joins TRBV4-1 and TRBJ2-3; 7 bases align to TRBD1. The germline gives CDR1 MGHRA, CDR2 YSYEKL. There are 13 residues in the CDR3. V lost 4 bases to trimming and J lost 3 bases; unmatched junction nucleotides: 1. The CDR3 loop reads CASSLQGTDTQYF. The DNA for the CDR3 is TGCGCCAGCAGCCTACAGGGGACAGATACGCAGTATTTT.

The chain couples TRBV6-6 to TRBJ2-3; 11 bases fit TRBD2. This CDR3 is 16 amino acids long. Germline CDR1 MNHNY, CDR2 SVGAGI (reference sequence). V lost 4 bases and J lost 5; bases outside the gene matches: 8. CDR3 nucleotide sequence: TGTGCCAGCAGTTGGCTAGCGGGGGGCGGGATAGATACGCAGTATTTT. Translation gives CASSWLAGGGIDTQYF.

This chain connects TRBV5-6 to TRBJ2-7, with D possibly being TRBD1 (5 bases). CDR3 length: 14 residues. V shed 2 bases and J shed 2 bases, with 11 bases lying between them. Germline CDR1 SGHDT, CDR2 YYEEEE. CDR3 sequence: CASSLPWTTYEQYF. In nucleotides, the CDR3 is TGTGCCAGCAGCTTACCCTGGACAACCTACGAGCAGTACTTC.

V gene TRBV28 combines with J gene TRBJ2-5; TRBD2 matches at 12 bases. Trimming removed 2 bases from V and 4 bases from J; junction bases left unmatched: 11. The germline V gene encodes CDR1 MDHEN and CDR2 SYDVKM. This CDR3 has 18 residues. The CDR3 sequence is CASSLAPLAGGPVETQYF. The DNA of the CDR3 is TGTGCCAGCAGTTTAGCTCCCCTAGCGGGGGGGCCGGTAGAGACCCAGTACTTC.

The chain combines TRBV11-2 with TRBJ2-5; D is ambiguous. CDR1 is SGHAT and CDR2 is FQNNGV in the germline V gene. The CDR3 is 12 residues long. V lost 10 bases and J 0 bases, leaving 9 bases between the germline ends. CDR3 residues: CATQANQETQYF. The CDR3 nucleotides read TGTGCCACCCAAGCCAACCAAGAGACCCAGTACTTC.

V gene TRBV7-2 combines with J gene TRBJ2-7, with 10 bases that match TRBD2. CDR1 and CDR2 (germline): SGHTA, FQGNSA. With 7 bases clipped from V and 4 bases from J, the junction kept 10 bases outside the gene matches. The CDR3 extends over 15 amino acids. CDR3 DNA: TGTGCCAGCACCAGTACTAGCGGGATTCTTTACGAGCAGTACTTC. It specifies CASTSTSGILYEQYF.

The genes are TRBV5-4 and TRBJ2-7, with D perhaps matching TRBD1 or TRBD2 (5 bases each). The germline V gene encodes CDR1 SGHNT and CDR2 YYREEE (reference sequence). This CDR3 contains 14 residues. Trimming stripped 4 bases from V and 3 bases from J, with 14 bases between. The CDR3 reads CASSLPGPHYEQYF. The CDR3 nucleotides are TGTGCCAGCAGCCTCCCGGGACCCCACTACGAGCAGTACTTC.

The V call is TRBV5-4, the J call TRBJ2-2; D might be TRBD2 (5 bases). The CDR3 consists of 14 residues. Germline CDR1 SGHNT, CDR2 YYREEE (reference sequence). With 1 base removed from V and 5 bases from J, the gap between germline ends came to 9 bases. CDR3 DNA: TGTGCCAGCAGCTTGCCCGGGGATACCGGGGAGCTGTTTTTT. It translates to CASSLPGDTGELFF.

As concerns this clone: The sample has other DNA sequences that encode this CDR3 too. J is TRBJ1-2 and V is TRBV6-6; D might be TRBD1 (5 bases). Trimming took off 0 bases at V and 6 bases at J, with 14 bases between the two ends. Germline V gene lookup returns CDR1 MNHNY and CDR2 SVGAGI (reference sequence). This CDR3 has 15 residues. The CDR3 spells CASSYSPGGWDGYTF. CDR3 bases: TGTGCCAGCAGTTACTCCCCTGGGGGGTGGGATGGCTACACCTTC.

The chain joins TRBV4-1 to TRBJ2-7; a weak D match, TRBD2 (6 bases). Germline loops: CDR1 MGHRA, CDR2 YSYEKL. CDR3 length: 15 amino acids. The germline V and J ends were trimmed by 1 base and 4 bases, with 14 bases remaining between them. CDR3 DNA sequence: TGCGCCAGCAGCCAAGTGGCAGGGACTGAGTACGAGCAGTACTTC. This translates into CASSQVAGTEYEQYF.

The genes are TRBV4-3 and TRBJ1-4; 8 nucleotides align to TRBD1. Trimming took 0 bases from V and 14 from J; bases not matched to a gene: 5. The CDR3 is 13 amino acids. The germline V gene encodes CDR1 LGHNA and CDR2 YSLEER. Written as DNA, the CDR3 is TGCGCCAGCAGCCAAGACAGGGGGCTACGGCTGTTTTTT. Translating gives CASSQDRGLRLFF.

The rearrangement uses TRBV27 and TRBJ2-7, with D maybe TRBD2 (6 bases). V was cut by 0 bases and J by 7 bases, with 16 bases left in between. Germline V lookup: CDR1 MNHEY, CDR2 SMNVEV (reference sequence). The length of the CDR3 is 15 residues. CDR3: CASSLSPPGVGEQYF. In DNA, the CDR3 is TGTGCCAGCAGTTTATCGCCCCCGGGGGTGGGGGAGCAGTACTTC.

The chain uses TRBV2 and TRBJ1-6, with D tentatively TRBD1 (5 bases). CDR1 is SNHLY, CDR2 FYNNEI, per germline. CDR3 length equals 14 residues. The V end lost 6 bases, the J end lost 7 bases, and 13 bases lay between the germline ends. The CDR3 region is CASSGWGENSPLHF. In DNA form, the CDR3 reads TGTGCCAGCAGCGGATGGGGCGAGAATTCACCCCTCCACTTT.

The CDR3 sequence is CASRNGDPFYGYTF. The DNA for the CDR3 is TGTGCCAGCAGAAACGGGGATCCCTTCTATGGCTACACCTTC. The chain has TRBV6-5 and TRBJ1-2; no definite D call. V lost 6 bases and J lost 4, with 15 bases in between. From germline, CDR1 is MNHEY and CDR2 SVGAGI. The CDR3 runs 14 residues.